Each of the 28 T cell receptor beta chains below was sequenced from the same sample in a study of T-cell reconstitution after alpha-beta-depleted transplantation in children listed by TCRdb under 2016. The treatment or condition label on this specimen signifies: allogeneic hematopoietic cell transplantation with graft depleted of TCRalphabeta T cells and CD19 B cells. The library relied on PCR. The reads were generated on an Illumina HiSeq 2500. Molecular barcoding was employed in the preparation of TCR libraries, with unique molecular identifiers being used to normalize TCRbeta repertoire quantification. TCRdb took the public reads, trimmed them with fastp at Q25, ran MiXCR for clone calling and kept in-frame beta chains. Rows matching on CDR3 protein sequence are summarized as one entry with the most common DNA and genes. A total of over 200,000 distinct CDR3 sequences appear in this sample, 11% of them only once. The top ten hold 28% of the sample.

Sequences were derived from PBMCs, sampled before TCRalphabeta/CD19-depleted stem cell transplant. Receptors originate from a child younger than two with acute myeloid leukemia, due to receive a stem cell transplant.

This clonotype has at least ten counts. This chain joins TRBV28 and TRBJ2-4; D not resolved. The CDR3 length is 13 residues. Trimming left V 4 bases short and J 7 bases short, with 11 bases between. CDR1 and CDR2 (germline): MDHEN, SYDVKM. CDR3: CASSSTPRNIQYF. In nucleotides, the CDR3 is TGTGCCAGCAGTTCAACCCCACGGAACATTCAGTACTTC.

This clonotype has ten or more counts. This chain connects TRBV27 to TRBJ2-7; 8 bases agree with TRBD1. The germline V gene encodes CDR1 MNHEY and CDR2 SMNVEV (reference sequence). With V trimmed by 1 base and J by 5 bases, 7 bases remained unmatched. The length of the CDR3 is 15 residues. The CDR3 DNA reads TGTGCCAGCAGTTTATTAGGGCAGGGGGCCAACGAGCAGTACTTC. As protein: CASSLLGQGANEQYF.

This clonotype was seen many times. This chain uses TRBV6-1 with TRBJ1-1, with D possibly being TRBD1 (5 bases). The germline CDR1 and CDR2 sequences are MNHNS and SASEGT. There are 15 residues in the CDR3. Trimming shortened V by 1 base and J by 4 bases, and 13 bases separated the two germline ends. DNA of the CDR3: TGTGCCAGCAGTGAAGTAATAGGAAGGGGCACTGAAGCTTTCTTT. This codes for CASSEVIGRGTEAFF.

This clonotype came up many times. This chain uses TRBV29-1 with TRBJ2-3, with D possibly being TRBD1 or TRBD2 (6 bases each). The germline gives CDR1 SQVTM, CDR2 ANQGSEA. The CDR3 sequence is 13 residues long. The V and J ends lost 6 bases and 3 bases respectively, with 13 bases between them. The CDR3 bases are TGCAGCGTATACAGGGCGGGGACAGATACGCAGTATTTT. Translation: CSVYRAGTDTQYF.

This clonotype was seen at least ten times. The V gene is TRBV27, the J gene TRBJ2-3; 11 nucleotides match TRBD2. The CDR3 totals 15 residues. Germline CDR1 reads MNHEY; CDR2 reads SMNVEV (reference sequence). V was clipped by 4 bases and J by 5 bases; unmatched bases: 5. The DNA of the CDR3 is TGTGCCAGCAGTTCCTTAGCGGGGGGGCAAGATACGCAGTATTTT. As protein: CASSSLAGGQDTQYF.

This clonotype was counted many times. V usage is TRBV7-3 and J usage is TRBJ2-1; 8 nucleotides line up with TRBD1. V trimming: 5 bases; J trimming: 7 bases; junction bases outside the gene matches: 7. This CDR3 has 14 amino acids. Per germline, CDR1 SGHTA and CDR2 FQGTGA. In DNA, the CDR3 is TGTGCCAGCAGCAACCAGGGGGCAGGAAATGAGCAGTTCTTC. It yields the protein CASSNQGAGNEQFF. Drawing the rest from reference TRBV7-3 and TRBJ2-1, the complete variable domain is GAGVSQTPSNKVTEKGKYVELRCDPISGHTALYWYRQSLGQGPEFLIYFQGTGAADDSGLPNDRFFAVRPEGSVSTLKIQRTERGDSAVYLCASSNQGAGNEQFFGPGTRLTVL.

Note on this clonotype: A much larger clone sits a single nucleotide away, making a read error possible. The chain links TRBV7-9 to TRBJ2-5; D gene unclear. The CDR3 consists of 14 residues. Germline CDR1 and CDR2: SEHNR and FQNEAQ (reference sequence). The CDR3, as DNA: TGTTCCAGCAGCTTCCATGGGGTGGAGATGACCCAGTACTTC. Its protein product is CSSSFHGVEMTQYF.

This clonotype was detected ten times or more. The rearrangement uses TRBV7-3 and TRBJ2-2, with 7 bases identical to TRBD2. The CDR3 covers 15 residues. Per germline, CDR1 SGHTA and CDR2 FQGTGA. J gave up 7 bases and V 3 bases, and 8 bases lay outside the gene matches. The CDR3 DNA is TGTGCCAGCAGCTTCTTCAGCGGGGAAGGCGGGGAGCTGTTTTTT. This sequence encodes CASSFFSGEGGELFF.

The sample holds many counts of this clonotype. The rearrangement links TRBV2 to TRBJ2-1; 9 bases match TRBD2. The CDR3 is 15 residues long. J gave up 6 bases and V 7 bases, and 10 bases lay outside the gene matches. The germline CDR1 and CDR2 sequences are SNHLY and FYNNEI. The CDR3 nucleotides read TGTGCCAGCACCCCGCGGGCGGGAGGGGGCAATGAGCAGTTCTTC. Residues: CASTPRAGGGNEQFF.

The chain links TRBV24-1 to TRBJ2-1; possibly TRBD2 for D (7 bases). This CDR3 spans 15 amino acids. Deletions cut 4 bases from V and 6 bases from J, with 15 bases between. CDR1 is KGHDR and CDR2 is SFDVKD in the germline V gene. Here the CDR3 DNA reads TGTGCCACCAGTGAACTAGGGGGGGGGCGCAATGAGCAGTTCTTC. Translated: CATSELGGGRNEQFF.

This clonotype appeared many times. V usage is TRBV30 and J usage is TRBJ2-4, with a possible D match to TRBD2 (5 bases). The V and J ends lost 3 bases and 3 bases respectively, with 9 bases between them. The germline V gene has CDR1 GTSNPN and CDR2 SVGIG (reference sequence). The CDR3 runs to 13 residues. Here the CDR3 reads CAWSGDGKNIQYF. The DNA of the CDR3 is TGTGCCTGGAGCGGGGATGGCAAAAACATTCAGTACTTC.

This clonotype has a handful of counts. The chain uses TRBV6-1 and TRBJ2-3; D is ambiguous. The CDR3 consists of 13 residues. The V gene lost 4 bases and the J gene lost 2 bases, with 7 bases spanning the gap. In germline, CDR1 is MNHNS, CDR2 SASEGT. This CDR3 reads CASSAQYTDTQYF. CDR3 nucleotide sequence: TGTGCCAGCAGTGCTCAGTACACAGATACGCAGTATTTT.

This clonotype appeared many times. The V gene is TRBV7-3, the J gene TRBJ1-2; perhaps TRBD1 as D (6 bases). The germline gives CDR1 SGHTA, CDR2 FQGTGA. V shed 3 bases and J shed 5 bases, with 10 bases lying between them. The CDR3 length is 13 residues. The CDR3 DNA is TGTGCCAGCAGCTTGGGGGCCTCTTATGGCTACACCTTC. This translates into CASSLGASYGYTF.

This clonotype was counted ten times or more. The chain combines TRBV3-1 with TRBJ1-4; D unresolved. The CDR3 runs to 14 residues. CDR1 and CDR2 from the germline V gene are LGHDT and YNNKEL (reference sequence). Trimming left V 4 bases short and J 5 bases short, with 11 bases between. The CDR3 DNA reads TGTGCCAGCAGCCCCAGGACCCAAAATGAAAAACTGTTTTTT. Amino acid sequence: CASSPRTQNEKLFF.

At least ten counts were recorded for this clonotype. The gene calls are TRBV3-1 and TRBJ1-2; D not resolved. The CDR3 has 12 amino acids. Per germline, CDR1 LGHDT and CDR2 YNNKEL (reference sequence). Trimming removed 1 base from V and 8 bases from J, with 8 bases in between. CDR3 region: CASSQGSNGYTF. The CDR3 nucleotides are TGTGCCAGCAGCCAAGGCAGCAACGGCTACACCTTC. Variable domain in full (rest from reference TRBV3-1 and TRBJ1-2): DTAVSQTPKYLVTQMGNDKSIKCEQNLGHDTMYWYKQDSKKFLKIMFSYNNKELIINETVPNRFSPKSPDKAHLNLHINSLELGDSAVYFCASSQGSNGYTFGSGTRLTVV.

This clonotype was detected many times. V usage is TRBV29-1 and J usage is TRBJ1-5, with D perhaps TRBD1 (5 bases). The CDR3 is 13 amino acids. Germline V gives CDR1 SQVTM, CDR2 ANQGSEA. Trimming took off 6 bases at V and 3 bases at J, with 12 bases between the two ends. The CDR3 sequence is CSVADSLNQPQHF. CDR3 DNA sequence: TGCAGCGTCGCCGACAGTCTCAATCAGCCCCAGCATTTT.

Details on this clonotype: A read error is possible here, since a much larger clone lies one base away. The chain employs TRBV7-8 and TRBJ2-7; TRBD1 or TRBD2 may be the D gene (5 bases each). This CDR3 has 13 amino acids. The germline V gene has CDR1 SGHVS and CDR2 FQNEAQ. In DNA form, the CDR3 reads TGTGCCAGCAGCTTAAATGAGGGGCGCGAGCAGTCCTTC. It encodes CASSLNEGREQSF. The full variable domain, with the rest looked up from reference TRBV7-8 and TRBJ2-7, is GAGVSQSPRYKVAKRGQDVALRCDPISGHVSLFWYQQALGQGPEFLTYFQNEAQLDKSGLPSDRFFAERPEGSVSTLKIQRTQQEDSAVYLCASSLNEGREQSFGPGTRLTVT.

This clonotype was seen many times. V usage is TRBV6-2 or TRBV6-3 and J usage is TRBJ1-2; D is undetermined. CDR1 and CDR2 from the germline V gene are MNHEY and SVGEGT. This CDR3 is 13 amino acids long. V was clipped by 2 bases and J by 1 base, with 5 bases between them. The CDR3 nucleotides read TGTGCCAGCAGTTACGTACATAACTATGGCTACACCTTC. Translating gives CASSYVHNYGYTF.

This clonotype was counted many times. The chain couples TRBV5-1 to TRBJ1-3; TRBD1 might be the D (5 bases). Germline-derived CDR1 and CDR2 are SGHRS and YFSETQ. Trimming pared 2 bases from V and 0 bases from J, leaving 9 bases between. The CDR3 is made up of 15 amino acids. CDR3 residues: CASSFDSRSGNTIYF. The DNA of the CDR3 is TGCGCCAGCAGCTTCGACAGTCGCTCTGGAAACACCATATATTTT.

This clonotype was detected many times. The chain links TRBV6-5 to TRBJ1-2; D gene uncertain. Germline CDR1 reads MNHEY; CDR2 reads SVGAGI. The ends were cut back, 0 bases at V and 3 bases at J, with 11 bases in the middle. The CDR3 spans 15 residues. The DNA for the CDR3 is TGTGCCAGCAGTTACTCCTCCCCCTGGGACTATGGCTACACCTTC. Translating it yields CASSYSSPWDYGYTF.

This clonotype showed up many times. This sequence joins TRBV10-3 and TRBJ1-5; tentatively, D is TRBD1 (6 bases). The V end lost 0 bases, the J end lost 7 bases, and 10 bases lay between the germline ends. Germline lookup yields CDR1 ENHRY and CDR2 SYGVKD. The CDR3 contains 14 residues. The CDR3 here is CAISESRGEQPQHF. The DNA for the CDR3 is TGTGCCATCAGTGAGTCGAGGGGGGAGCAGCCCCAGCATTTT.

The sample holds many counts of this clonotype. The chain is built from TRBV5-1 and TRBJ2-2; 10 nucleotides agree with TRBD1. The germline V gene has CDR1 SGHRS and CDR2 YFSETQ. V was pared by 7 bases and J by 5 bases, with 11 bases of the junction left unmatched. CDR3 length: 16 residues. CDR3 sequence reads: CASDRSPGQGTGELFF. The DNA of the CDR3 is TGCGCCAGCGATCGTTCCCCGGGACAGGGGACCGGGGAGCTGTTTTTT.

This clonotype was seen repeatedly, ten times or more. The CDR3 nucleotides read TGCAGTGCCGTACTAGGAAGGGCAGATACGCAGTATTTT. Its translation: CSAVLGRADTQYF. The gene calls are TRBV20-1 and TRBJ2-3; perhaps TRBD2 as D (5 bases). Trimming pared 6 bases from V and 4 bases from J, leaving 14 bases between. CDR1 is DFQATT, CDR2 SNEGSKA, per germline (reference sequence). This CDR3 has 13 amino acids.

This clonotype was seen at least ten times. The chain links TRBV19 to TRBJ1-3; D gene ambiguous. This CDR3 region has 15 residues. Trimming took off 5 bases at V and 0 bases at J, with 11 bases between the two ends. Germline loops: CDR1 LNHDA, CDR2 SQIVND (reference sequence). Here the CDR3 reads CASSQTVFSGNTIYF. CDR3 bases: TGTGCCAGTAGTCAAACCGTCTTCTCTGGAAACACCATATATTTT. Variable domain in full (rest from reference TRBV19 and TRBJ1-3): DGGITQSPKYLFRKEGQNVTLSCEQNLNHDAMYWYRQDPGQGLRLIYYSQIVNDFQKGDIAEGYSVSREKKESFPLTVTSAQKNPTAFYLCASSQTVFSGNTIYFGEGSWLTVV.

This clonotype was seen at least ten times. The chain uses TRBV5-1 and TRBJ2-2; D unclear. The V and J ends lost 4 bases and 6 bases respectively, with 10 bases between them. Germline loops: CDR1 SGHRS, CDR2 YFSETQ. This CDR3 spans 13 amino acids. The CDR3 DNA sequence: TGCGCCAGCAGCCCTGCAATCTCCGGGGAGCTGTTTTTT. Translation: CASSPAISGELFF.

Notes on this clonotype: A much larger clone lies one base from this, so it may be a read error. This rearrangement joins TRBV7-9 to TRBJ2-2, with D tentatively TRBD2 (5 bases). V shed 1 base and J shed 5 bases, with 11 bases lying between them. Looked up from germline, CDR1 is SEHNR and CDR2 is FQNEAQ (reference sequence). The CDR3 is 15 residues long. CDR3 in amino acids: CASSLGGLSTGELFF. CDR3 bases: TGTGCCAGCAGCTTAGGAGGGCTTTCGACCGGGGAGCTGTTTTTT.

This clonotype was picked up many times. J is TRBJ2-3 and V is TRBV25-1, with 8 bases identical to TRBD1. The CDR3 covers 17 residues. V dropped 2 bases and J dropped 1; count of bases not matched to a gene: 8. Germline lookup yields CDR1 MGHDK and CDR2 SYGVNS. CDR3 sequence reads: CASSEGALQGGTDTQYF. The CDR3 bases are TGTGCCAGCAGTGAAGGGGCGTTACAGGGGGGCACAGATACGCAGTATTTT.

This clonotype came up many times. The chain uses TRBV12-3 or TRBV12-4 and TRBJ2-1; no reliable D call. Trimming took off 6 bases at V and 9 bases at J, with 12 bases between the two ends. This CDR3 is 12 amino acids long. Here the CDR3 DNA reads TGTGCCAGCAGAGGCCCGGTGGGTGAGCAGTTCTTC. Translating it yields CASRGPVGEQFF.